Below, 30 T cell receptor beta chains from the same sample are listed, as sequenced in a study of cytomegalovirus exposure and HLA in healthy donors. 60 Vbeta and 13 Jbeta primers were used in PCR. Only in-frame clones appear in the TCRdb table, and some are missing; sequencing was by immunoSEQ multiplex PCR. The sample lists over 100,000 clones, 82% seen once, with about 7.4% in the top ten. Sequencing was done on a sample of PBMCs. The receptors shown here come from a woman between 50 and 59 years old in good health and CMV-seropositive.

The chain is built from TRBV7-8 and TRBJ2-2, with D maybe TRBD2 (6 bases). Deletions cut 1 base from V and 4 bases from J, with 13 bases between. The CDR3 totals 16 residues. Germline CDR1 and CDR2: SGHVS and FQNEAQ. In DNA, the CDR3 is TGTGCCAGCAGCTTAGTAATCGGGGGAGCCACCGGGGAGCTGTTTTTT. Its protein product is CASSLVIGGATGELFF.

The J gene is TRBJ1-2, the V gene TRBV30; tentatively, D is TRBD1 (5 bases). CDR1 and CDR2 (germline): GTSNPN, SVGIG (reference sequence). V was pared by 3 bases and J by 8 bases, with 25 bases between. The CDR3 has 16 residues. CDR3 sequence: CAWRGPTWTDLRGYTF. The CDR3 DNA sequence: TGTGCCTGGAGGGGGCCAACCTGGACGGACCTGCGGGGCTACACCTTC.

The V call is TRBV18, the J call TRBJ2-3; 8 nucleotides align to TRBD1. Germline V lookup: CDR1 KGHSH, CDR2 LQKENI. V lost 2 bases, J lost 1 base, and 17 bases stayed unmatched. The CDR3 has 20 amino acids. CDR3 sequence: CASSPNMGQAFSLRTDTQYF. The DNA of the CDR3 is TGTGCCAGCTCACCAAATATGGGACAGGCTTTCTCTCTCCGCACAGATACGCAGTATTTT.

This clone was seen a few times. CDR3 bases: TGTGCCAGCAGCCCGGGGACAGGGGATAGCAATCAGCCCCAGCATTTT. It yields the protein CASSPGTGDSNQPQHF. The V call is TRBV5-8, the J call TRBJ1-5; 10 bases line up with TRBD1. The CDR3 covers 16 residues. The germline gives CDR1 SGHTS, CDR2 YDEGEE. The J segment lost 0 bases and the V segment lost 4 bases, leaving 4 bases of the junction unmatched.

This clone has only a few counts. This chain uses TRBV7-9 with TRBJ2-1; 7 bases map to TRBD2. V was clipped by 5 bases and J by 5 bases; unmatched bases: 6. There are 14 residues in the CDR3. Per the germline V gene, CDR1 is SEHNR and CDR2 is FQNEAQ (reference sequence). The CDR3 DNA reads TGTGCCAGCAGCCCCCACGGGGGGAACAATGAGCAGTTCTTC. This encodes CASSPHGGNNEQFF.

The chain uses TRBV6-5 and TRBJ2-7, with no clear D. The germline V gene has CDR1 MNHEY and CDR2 SVGAGI. Deletions cut 0 bases from V and 0 bases from J, with 12 bases between. This CDR3 is built from 16 residues. The CDR3 DNA sequence: TGTGCCAGCAGTTACTCGTACGCAGACACCTCCTACGAGCAGTACTTC. This gives the protein CASSYSYADTSYEQYF.

This chain joins TRBV28 and TRBJ1-5, with unresolved D. With 6 bases removed from V and 1 base from J, the gap between germline ends came to 19 bases. CDR3 length: 17 residues. Germline CDR1 reads MDHEN; CDR2 reads SYDVKM. The CDR3 reads CASRPRTAGWSNQPQHF. DNA for the CDR3: TGTGCCAGCAGGCCCCGGACGGCGGGTTGGAGCAATCAGCCCCAGCATTTT.

The chain has TRBV2 and TRBJ1-4; tentative D call: TRBD1 (5 bases). The CDR3 is 15 residues long. The V and J ends lost 7 bases and 7 bases respectively, with 19 bases between them. The germline CDR1 and CDR2 sequences are SNHLY and FYNNEI. The CDR3, as DNA: TGTGCCAGCACCATACAAGGGACTAGATCTGAAAAACTGTTTTTT. It translates to CASTIQGTRSEKLFF.

J is TRBJ2-7 and V is TRBV2; 7 bases agree with TRBD2. The CDR3 consists of 14 residues. Germline V gene sequence: CDR1 SNHLY, CDR2 FYNNEI. Trimming cost V 1 base and J 3 bases; bases outside gene matches: 3. CDR3 coding DNA: TGTGCCAGCAGTGAAGGCGGGAGCCTCTACGAGCAGTACTTC. It translates to CASSEGGSLYEQYF.

CDR3 amino acids: CASSPLNGYEQYF. DNA of the CDR3: TGTGCCAGCAGCCCCCTCAACGGCTACGAGCAGTACTTC. This chain links TRBV7-9 with TRBJ2-7, with D unresolved. The CDR3 spans 13 residues. Germline V gene data show CDR1 as SEHNR and CDR2 as FQNEAQ (reference sequence). V was shortened by 5 bases and J by 3 bases, with 11 bases between the two germline ends.

CDR3 in DNA: TGTGCCAGCAGCCCTCAACTCGTGAACACTGAAGCTTTCTTT. This gives the protein CASSPQLVNTEAFF. V gene TRBV6-1 combines with J gene TRBJ1-1; D unresolved. This CDR3 has 14 residues. V was clipped by 6 bases and J by 0 bases, with 11 bases between them. Germline assignment: CDR1 MNHNS and CDR2 SASEGT.

J is TRBJ1-1 and V is TRBV5-1, with 8 bases matching TRBD1. Germline V gene lookup returns CDR1 SGHRS and CDR2 YFSETQ. The V and J ends lost 3 bases and 5 bases, in that order; junction bases with no gene match: 6. This CDR3 region has 14 residues. The CDR3 coding sequence is TGCGCCAGCAGCTCGCGTAACAGGGGGACTGAAGCTTTCTTT. It translates to CASSSRNRGTEAFF.

In its sample, this clone was seen once. The rearrangement links TRBV2 to TRBJ2-7; 10 nucleotides agree with TRBD1. This CDR3 spans 14 amino acids. The ends lost 5 bases at V and 3 bases at J; junction bases unmatched: 4. Per the germline V gene, CDR1 is SNHLY and CDR2 is FYNNEI. CDR3 loop: CASSPGQGIYEQYF. CDR3 sequence (DNA): TGTGCCAGCAGTCCGGGACAGGGGATCTACGAGCAGTACTTC.

Points on this clone: Other DNA sequences of this sample code for an identical CDR3. This sequence joins TRBV20-1 and TRBJ2-3; TRBD1 is a possible D gene (5 bases). CDR1 is DFQATT and CDR2 is SNEGSKA in the germline V gene (reference sequence). The V end lost 2 bases, the J end lost 6 bases, and 6 bases lay between the germline ends. There are 11 residues in the CDR3. The CDR3 DNA follows: TGCAGTGCTAGACCAGGGGATACGCAGTATTTT. Residues: CSARPGDTQYF.

The chain employs TRBV4-3 and TRBJ2-1, with D perhaps TRBD2 (7 bases). Trimming took 4 bases from V and 5 from J, leaving 18 bases between them. Germline V gene data show CDR1 as LGHNA and CDR2 as YSLEER. The CDR3 spans 16 residues. CDR3 in amino acids: CASSREWRGPNNEQFF. The CDR3 coding sequence is TGCGCCAGCAGCCGAGAATGGCGGGGGCCAAACAATGAGCAGTTCTTC.

The V and J genes are TRBV30 and TRBJ1-1; tentative D call: TRBD1 (5 bases). Looked up from germline, CDR1 is GTSNPN and CDR2 is SVGIG (reference sequence). This CDR3 has 14 residues. The V and J ends lost 1 base and 4 bases respectively, with 13 bases between them. The CDR3 DNA sequence: TGTGCCTGGAGTGGGGTGGGGCAGGCCACTGAAGCTTTCTTT. It codes for CAWSGVGQATEAFF.

V and J are TRBV30 and TRBJ2-2; no firm D call. The germline V gene has CDR1 GTSNPN and CDR2 SVGIG (reference sequence). The CDR3 is made up of 12 amino acids. V lost 0 bases and J lost 9, with 8 bases in between. The CDR3 bases are TGTGCCTGGAGTGTGTCTGTATGGGAGCTGTTTTTT. Its translation: CAWSVSVWELFF.

This chain links TRBV29-1 with TRBJ1-2, with a possible D match to TRBD1 (6 bases). Trimming removed 5 bases from V and 4 bases from J, with 17 bases in between. The length of the CDR3 is 14 residues. CDR1 is SQVTM, CDR2 ANQGSEA, per germline. CDR3 DNA sequence: TGCAGCGTTTACTCTGGACAGAGCAGCTATGGCTACACCTTC. This translates into CSVYSGQSSYGYTF.

This sequence joins TRBV18 and TRBJ2-7; maybe TRBD2 (5 bases). V was clipped by 2 bases and J by 2 bases, with 16 bases between them. The CDR3 length is 16 residues. In germline, CDR1 is KGHSH, CDR2 LQKENI. The CDR3 reads CASSPEGTPRTYEQYF. The CDR3 region has the DNA TGTGCCAGCTCACCAGAGGGCACACCTAGGACCTACGAGCAGTACTTC. Full variable domain (rest looked up from reference TRBV18 and TRBJ2-7): NAGVMQNPRHLVRRRGQEARLRCSPMKGHSHVYWYRQLPEEGLKFMVYLQKENIIDESGMPKERFSAEFPKEGPSILRIQQVVRGDSAAYFCASSPEGTPRTYEQYFGPGTRLTVT.

This chain links TRBV18 with TRBJ2-3; 7 bases align to TRBD1. Germline CDR1 and CDR2: KGHSH and LQKENI. The CDR3 is 16 residues long. Unmatched junction bases numbered 5, after V lost 1 base and J lost 1 base. The CDR3 protein is CASSPLGTGGTDTQYF. CDR3 DNA sequence: TGTGCCAGCTCACCACTTGGTACAGGGGGCACAGATACGCAGTATTTT.

The CDR3 here is CASSQGTLETQYF. CDR3 nucleotide sequence: TGTGCCAGCAGCCAAGGGACACTAGAGACCCAGTACTTC. The chain combines TRBV4-2 with TRBJ2-5, with D possibly being TRBD1 (5 bases). Deletions cut 1 base from V and 4 bases from J, with 7 bases between. Germline V gene lookup returns CDR1 LGHNA and CDR2 YNFKEQ. The CDR3 loop spans 13 amino acids.

The chain couples TRBV13 to TRBJ1-5; D perhaps matches TRBD1 (6 bases). This CDR3 comprises 16 residues. Trimming stripped 5 bases from V and 2 bases from J, with 16 bases between. Germline V gives CDR1 PRHDT, CDR2 FYEKMQ (reference sequence). The DNA for the CDR3 is TGTGCCAGCAGCCTAAGGTCCCCAGGGGGCAATCAGCCCCAGCATTTT. Translated: CASSLRSPGGNQPQHF.

The J gene is TRBJ2-5, the V gene TRBV18, with D unclear. The CDR3 covers 12 residues. V shed 6 bases and J shed 2 bases, with 7 bases lying between them. Germline CDR1 is KGHSH and CDR2 is LQKENI. Here the CDR3 DNA reads TGTGCCAGCTCCGTAAATCAAGAGACCCAGTACTTC. Translating gives CASSVNQETQYF. The full variable domain, with the rest looked up from reference TRBV18 and TRBJ2-5, is NAGVMQNPRHLVRRRGQEARLRCSPMKGHSHVYWYRQLPEEGLKFMVYLQKENIIDESGMPKERFSAEFPKEGPSILRIQQVVRGDSAAYFCASSVNQETQYFGPGTRLLVL.

V gene TRBV5-1 combines with J gene TRBJ1-1; maybe TRBD1 (5 bases). The CDR3 loop spans 15 amino acids. Germline CDR1 is SGHRS and CDR2 is YFSETQ. Trimming removed 5 bases at V and 0 bases at J, with 14 bases between. The CDR3 region has the DNA TGCGCCAGCAGGGTAGGGGCCGCTTTGAACACTGAAGCTTTCTTT. It codes for CASRVGAALNTEAFF.

V gene TRBV2 combines with J gene TRBJ1-6; 10 bases match TRBD1. This CDR3 is built from 15 residues. CDR1 and CDR2 from the germline V gene are SNHLY and FYNNEI. With 7 bases clipped from V and 8 bases from J, the junction kept 8 bases outside the gene matches. In nucleotides, the CDR3 is TGTGCCAGCAAGTGGGGACAGGGGTTTGATTCACCCCTCCACTTT. Residues: CASKWGQGFDSPLHF.

In the case of this clone: Other DNA sequences in this specimen translate into the identical CDR3. The CDR3 reads CASSVGLADSYEQYF. The CDR3 region has the DNA TGTGCCAGCAGCGTGGGACTAGCGGACTCCTACGAGCAGTACTTC. This chain links TRBV9 with TRBJ2-7, with 11 bases aligning to TRBD2. V gave up 2 bases and J gave up 0 bases; unmatched junction bases: 1. Per germline, CDR1 SGDLS and CDR2 YYNGEE. The CDR3 runs 15 residues.

This clone turned up a few times. V usage is TRBV6-1 and J usage is TRBJ2-3; 7 nucleotides match TRBD1. There are 15 residues in the CDR3. Trimming removed 6 bases from V and 0 bases from J; junction bases left unmatched: 6. Looked up from germline, CDR1 is MNHNS and CDR2 is SASEGT. The DNA of the CDR3 is TGTGCCAGCAGCCTGACAGGGCTCAGCACAGATACGCAGTATTTT. Its protein is CASSLTGLSTDTQYF.

The gene calls are TRBV15 and TRBJ2-1; D uncertain. The CDR3 spans 15 residues. V lost 0 bases, J lost 0 bases, and 6 bases lay in between. CDR1 and CDR2 from the germline V gene are LNHNV and YYDKDF (reference sequence). In DNA form, the CDR3 reads TGTGCCACCAGCAGAGATTCTAGCTCCTACAATGAGCAGTTCTTC. Protein sequence: CATSRDSSSYNEQFF.

As regards this clone: One end of the junction does not line up with germline, which may come from a read error. This rearrangement joins TRBV7-7 to TRBJ2-7; D gene unclear. Germline assignment: CDR1 SSHAT and CDR2 FNYEAQ (reference sequence). The CDR3 consists of 15 residues. Here the CDR3 reads CASSLVADPSYEQYF. The CDR3 coding sequence is TGTGCTAGCAGCTTAGTGGCAGATCCCTCCTACGAGCAGTACTTC.

The chain recombines TRBV2 with TRBJ2-1; perhaps TRBD1 as D (7 bases). Germline loops: CDR1 SNHLY, CDR2 FYNNEI. This CDR3 region has 14 residues. Trimming took off 6 bases at V and 3 bases at J, with 12 bases between the two ends. CDR3: CASRDQGGYNEQFF. The CDR3 DNA follows: TGTGCCAGCAGGGATCAGGGGGGCTACAATGAGCAGTTCTTC.